This TCR beta chain came from a study of T cell responses to AZD1222 COVID-19 vaccine. Some clones are missing from TCRdb's copy, which holds only in-frame ones; the method was immunoSEQ multiplex PCR. Altogether some 170,000 clones are present, roughly nine tenths being singletons, with the ten largest covering about 4%. A remark on this clone: Its antigen is unknown.

Trimming shortened V by 3 bases and J by 6 bases, and 15 bases separated the two germline ends. CDR1 is LNHDA, CDR2 SQIVND, per germline (reference sequence). The CDR3 is 15 amino acids. Points from the study as a whole: Researchers report vaccine-associated CD4 TCRs spanning spike, with dominance at 160-218 and 743-854. With two AZD1222 doses given, Spike-specific TCR breadth and depth both rose. All repertoire sampling was performed exclusively after the peak T cell response. Close to half of spike-specific TCRs reportedly recognize unmutated variant regions.

The chain uses TRBV19 and TRBJ1-5, with a possible D match to TRBD1 (6 bases). The sequencing here drew on peripheral blood, taken on day 0 of MenACWY control vaccination. The sequence derives from an adult in good health. The CDR3 nucleotides read TGTGCCAGTAGTATTATTCGCAGGGGTGGTCAGCCCCAGCATTTT. Encoded protein: CASSIIRRGGQPQHF.